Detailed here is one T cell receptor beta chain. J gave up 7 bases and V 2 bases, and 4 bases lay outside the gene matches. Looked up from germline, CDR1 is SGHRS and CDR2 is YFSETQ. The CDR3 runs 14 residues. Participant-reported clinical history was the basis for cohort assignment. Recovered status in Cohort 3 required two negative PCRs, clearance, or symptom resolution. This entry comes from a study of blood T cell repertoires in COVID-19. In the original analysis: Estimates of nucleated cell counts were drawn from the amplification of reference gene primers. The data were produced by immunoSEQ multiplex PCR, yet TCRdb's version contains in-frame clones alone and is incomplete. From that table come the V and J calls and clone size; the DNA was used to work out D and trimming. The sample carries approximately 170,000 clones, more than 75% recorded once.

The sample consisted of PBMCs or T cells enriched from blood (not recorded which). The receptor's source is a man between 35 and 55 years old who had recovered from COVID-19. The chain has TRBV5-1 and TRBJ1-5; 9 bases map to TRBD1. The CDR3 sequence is CASSFGTGRQPQHF. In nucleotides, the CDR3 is TGCGCCAGCAGCTTCGGGACAGGGCGGCAGCCCCAGCATTTT.